Given below is one T cell receptor (beta chain) in context. CDR1 is MDHEN, CDR2 SYDVKM, per germline. V was shortened by 7 bases and J by 4 bases, with 11 bases between the two germline ends. This CDR3 comprises 13 residues. Data came from immunoSEQ multiplex PCR; TCRdb stores just in-frame clones and leaves some out. The repertoire holds about 150,000 clones, with about 93% as singletons. This sample is part of a study of control samples from healthy donors and cancer patients. The sequencing sample was made of blood. The clonotype was recovered from a man between 45 and 60 years old in good health. The chain combines TRBV28 with TRBJ1-5; possible D gene TRBD1, 5 bases. The CDR3: CASTGTENQPQHF. CDR3 DNA sequence: TGTGCCAGCACCGGGACTGAGAATCAGCCCCAGCATTTT.